Listed below are T cell receptor beta chains from one sample, sequenced in a study of cytomegalovirus exposure and HLA in healthy donors. Sequencing was performed with immunoSEQ multiplex PCR; in TCRdb, only in-frame clones are kept and a portion is missing. This sample's table has 130,000 to 150,000 clones. Sequencing used PBMCs. These receptors were obtained from a middle-aged man in good health and CMV-seronegative. CDR3s include the opening cysteine and the closing phenylalanine or tryptophan. The order of the fields is J gene, V gene, D gene, CDR3 protein, CDR3 DNA. D genes are given only for firm matches.

j_call: TRBJ2-7
v_call: TRBV6-5
d_call: -
cdr3_aa: CASSYRTGIAYEQYF
cdr3_nt: TGTGCCAGCAGTTACAGAACAGGGATCGCCTACGAGCAGTACTTC

j_call: TRBJ1-1
v_call: TRBV27
d_call: TRBD1
cdr3_aa: CASSLQQGANTEAFF
cdr3_nt: TGTGCCAGCAGTTTACAGCAGGGGGCGAACACTGAAGCTTTCTTT

j_call: TRBJ2-2
v_call: TRBV11-1
d_call: -
cdr3_aa: CASSSGHANTGELFF
cdr3_nt: TGTGCCAGCAGCTCGGGACATGCGAACACCGGGGAGCTGTTTTTT

j_call: TRBJ2-7
v_call: TRBV9
d_call: -
cdr3_aa: CASSDEASYEQYF
cdr3_nt: TGTGCCAGCAGCGACGAGGCCTCCTACGAGCAGTACTTC

j_call: TRBJ2-1
v_call: TRBV6-6
d_call: -
cdr3_aa: CASSYSGGSYNEQFF
cdr3_nt: TGTGCCAGCAGTTACTCAGGGGGCTCCTACAATGAGCAGTTCTTC

j_call: TRBJ2-2
v_call: TRBV5-1
d_call: TRBD2
cdr3_aa: CASSFTSGGYTGELFF
cdr3_nt: TGCGCCAGCAGCTTCACTAGCGGGGGGTACACCGGGGAGCTGTTTTTT

j_call: TRBJ2-1
v_call: TRBV10-3
d_call: -
cdr3_aa: CAISEGQIYNEQFF
cdr3_nt: TGTGCCATCAGTGAGGGACAGATATACAATGAGCAGTTCTTC

j_call: TRBJ1-6
v_call: TRBV4-1
d_call: -
cdr3_aa: CASSQEARGSLHF
cdr3_nt: TGCGCCAGCAGCCAAGAGGCCCGGGGTTCCCTCCACTTT

j_call: TRBJ2-7
v_call: TRBV6-1
d_call: -
cdr3_aa: CASSERDTLSYEQYF
cdr3_nt: TGTGCCAGCAGTGAAAGAGACACCCTAAGTTACGAGCAGTACTTC

j_call: TRBJ1-6
v_call: TRBV12-2
d_call: -
cdr3_aa: CASRLALWLTPEGTCSYNSPLHF
cdr3_nt: TGTGCAAGTCGCTTAGCGCTGTGGTTAACACCTGAAGGGACATGCTCCTATAATTCACCCCTCCACTTT

j_call: TRBJ1-2
v_call: TRBV5-1
d_call: -
cdr3_aa: CASSFTGTVGGYTF
cdr3_nt: TGCGCCAGCAGCTTTACAGGAACCGTCGGAGGCTACACCTTC

j_call: TRBJ1-1
v_call: TRBV18
d_call: -
cdr3_aa: CASSPSTGPAKVGAFF
cdr3_nt: TGTGCCAGCTCACCATCGACAGGACCGGCTAAAGTGGGAGCTTTCTTT

j_call: TRBJ1-1
v_call: TRBV2
d_call: TRBD1
cdr3_aa: CASTARSTGLNTEAFF
cdr3_nt: TGCGCCAGCACAGCCAGGTCGACAGGGCTGAACACTGAAGCTTTCTTT

j_call: TRBJ1-1
v_call: TRBV5-6
d_call: -
cdr3_aa: CASSFSGWTEAFF
cdr3_nt: TGTGCCAGCAGCTTTTCAGGTTGGACTGAAGCTTTCTTT

j_call: TRBJ2-5
v_call: TRBV5-1
d_call: TRBD1
cdr3_aa: CASSLAGQGGKETQYF
cdr3_nt: TGCGCCAGCAGCTTGGCTGGACAGGGGGGGAAAGAGACCCAGTACTTC

j_call: TRBJ2-7
v_call: TRBV11-3
d_call: -
cdr3_aa: CASSLYRDSYEQYF
cdr3_nt: TGTGCCAGCAGCTTGTACAGGGACTCCTACGAGCAGTACTTC

j_call: TRBJ1-2
v_call: TRBV15
d_call: -
cdr3_aa: CATSREAALANYGYTF
cdr3_nt: TGTGCCACCAGCAGAGAAGCGGCATTAGCTAACTATGGCTACACCTTC

j_call: TRBJ1-2
v_call: TRBV2
d_call: -
cdr3_aa: CASSAADSGYGYTF
cdr3_nt: TGTGCCAGCAGTGCCGCGGACAGTGGTTATGGCTACACCTTC

j_call: TRBJ1-4
v_call: TRBV5-1
d_call: TRBD1
cdr3_aa: CASSLEGQGSEKLFF
cdr3_nt: TGCGCCAGCAGCTTGGAGGGACAGGGAAGCGAAAAACTGTTTTTT

j_call: TRBJ2-1
v_call: TRBV9
d_call: -
cdr3_aa: CASSVGTVSYNEQFF
cdr3_nt: TGTGCCAGCAGCGTAGGTACAGTCTCCTACAATGAGCAGTTCTTC

j_call: TRBJ1-1
v_call: TRBV6-1
d_call: -
cdr3_aa: CASSEQLDTEAFF
cdr3_nt: TGTGCCAGCAGTGAGCAGTTGGACACTGAAGCTTTCTTT

j_call: TRBJ2-2
v_call: TRBV7-7
d_call: -
cdr3_aa: CASSSENTGELFF
cdr3_nt: TGTGCCAGCAGCTCAGAGAACACCGGGGAGCTGTTTTTT

j_call: TRBJ1-2
v_call: TRBV5-6
d_call: -
cdr3_aa: CASSLVEGGYGYTF
cdr3_nt: TGTGCCAGCAGCTTAGTAGAGGGAGGCTATGGCTACACCTTC

j_call: TRBJ1-1
v_call: TRBV7-9
d_call: TRBD1
cdr3_aa: CASSPLGDRETEAFF
cdr3_nt: TGTGCCAGCAGCCCTCTTGGGGACAGGGAAACTGAAGCTTTCTTT

j_call: TRBJ2-7
v_call: TRBV6-1
d_call: TRBD1
cdr3_aa: CASSEAWGTGSWEQYF
cdr3_nt: TGTGCCAGCAGTGAAGCGTGGGGGACAGGGTCGTGGGAGCAGTACTTC

j_call: TRBJ1-4
v_call: TRBV6-1
d_call: -
cdr3_aa: CASIRARNEKLFF
cdr3_nt: TGTGCCAGCATCCGAGCGCGGAATGAAAAACTGTTTTTT

j_call: TRBJ1-4
v_call: TRBV7-9
d_call: -
cdr3_aa: CASSARTPTNEKLFF
cdr3_nt: TGTGCCAGCAGCGCCCGGACACCAACTAATGAAAAACTGTTTTTT

j_call: TRBJ2-7
v_call: TRBV2
d_call: TRBD2
cdr3_aa: CASSLGGREQYF
cdr3_nt: TGTGCCAGCAGTCTGGGGGGGAGAGAGCAGTACTTC

j_call: TRBJ2-2
v_call: TRBV5-4
d_call: TRBD2
cdr3_aa: CASSPGGDRGTGELFF
cdr3_nt: TGTGCCAGCAGCCCGGGGGGGGATAGGGGCACCGGGGAGCTGTTTTTT